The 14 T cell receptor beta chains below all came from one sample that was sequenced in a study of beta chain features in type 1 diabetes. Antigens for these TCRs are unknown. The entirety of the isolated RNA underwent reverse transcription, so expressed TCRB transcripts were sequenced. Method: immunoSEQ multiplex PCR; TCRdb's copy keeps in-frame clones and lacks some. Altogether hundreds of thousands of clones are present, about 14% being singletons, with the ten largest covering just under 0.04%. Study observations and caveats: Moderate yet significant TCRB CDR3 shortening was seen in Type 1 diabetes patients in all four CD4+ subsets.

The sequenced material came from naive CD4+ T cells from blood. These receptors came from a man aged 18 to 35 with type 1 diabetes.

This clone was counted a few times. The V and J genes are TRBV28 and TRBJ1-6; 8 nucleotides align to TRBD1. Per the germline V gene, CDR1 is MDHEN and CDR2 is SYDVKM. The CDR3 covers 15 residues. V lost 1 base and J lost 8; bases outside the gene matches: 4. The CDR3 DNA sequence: TGTGCCAGCAGTTTATCCGGACAGGGATATTCACCCCTCCACTTT. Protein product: CASSLSGQGYSPLHF.

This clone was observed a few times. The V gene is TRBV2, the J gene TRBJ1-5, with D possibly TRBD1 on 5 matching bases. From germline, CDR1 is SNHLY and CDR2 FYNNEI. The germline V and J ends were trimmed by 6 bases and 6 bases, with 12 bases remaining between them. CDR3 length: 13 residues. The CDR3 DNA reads TGTGCCAGCAGGTGGCAGGGCGGTCAGCCCCAGCATTTT. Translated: CASRWQGGQPQHF.

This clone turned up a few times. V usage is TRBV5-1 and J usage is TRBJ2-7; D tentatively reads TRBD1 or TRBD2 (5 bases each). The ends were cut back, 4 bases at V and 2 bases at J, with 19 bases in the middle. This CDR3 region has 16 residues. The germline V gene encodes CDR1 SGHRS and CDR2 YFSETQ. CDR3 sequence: CASSPYSGTATYEQYF. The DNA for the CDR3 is TGCGCCAGCAGCCCTTACTCCGGGACGGCTACCTACGAGCAGTACTTC. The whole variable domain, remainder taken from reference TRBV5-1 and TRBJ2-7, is KAGVTQTPRYLIKTRGQQVTLSCSPISGHRSVSWYQQTPGQGLQFLFEYFSETQRNKGNFPGRFSGRQFSNSRSEMNVSTLELGDSALYLCASSPYSGTATYEQYFGPGTRLTVT.

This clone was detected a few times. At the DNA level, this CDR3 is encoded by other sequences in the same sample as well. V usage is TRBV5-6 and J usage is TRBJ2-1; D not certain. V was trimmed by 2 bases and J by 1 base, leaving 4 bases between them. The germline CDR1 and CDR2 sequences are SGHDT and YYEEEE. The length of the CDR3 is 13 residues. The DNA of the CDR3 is TGTGCCAGCAGCTTAGGTTCCTACAATGAGCAGTTCTTC. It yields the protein CASSLGSYNEQFF. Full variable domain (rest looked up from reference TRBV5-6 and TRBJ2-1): DAGVTQSPTHLIKTRGQQVTLRCSPKSGHDTVSWYQQALGQGPQFIFQYYEEEERQRGNFPDRFSGHQFPNYSSELNVNALLLGDSALYLCASSLGSYNEQFFGPGTRLTVL.

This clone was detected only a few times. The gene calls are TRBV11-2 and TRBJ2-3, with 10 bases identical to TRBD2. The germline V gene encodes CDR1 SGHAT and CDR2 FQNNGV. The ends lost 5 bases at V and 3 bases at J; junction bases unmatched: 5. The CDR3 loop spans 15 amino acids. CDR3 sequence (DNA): TGTGCCAGCAGCCGCCTAGCGGGAGTTACAGATACGCAGTATTTT. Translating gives CASSRLAGVTDTQYF.

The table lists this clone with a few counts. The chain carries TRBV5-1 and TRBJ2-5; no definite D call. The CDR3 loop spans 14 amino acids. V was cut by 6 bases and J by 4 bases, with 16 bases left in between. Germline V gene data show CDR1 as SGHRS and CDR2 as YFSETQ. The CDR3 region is CASTLVGIGETQYF. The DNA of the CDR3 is TGCGCCAGCACCCTAGTGGGGATTGGAGAGACCCAGTACTTC.

The CDR3 DNA sequence: TGTGCCAGCAGCAAACAACAGAAACAAGAGACCCAGTACTTC. It translates to CASSKQQKQETQYF. The chain uses TRBV9 and TRBJ2-5; D ambiguous. This CDR3 contains 14 residues. Germline assignment: CDR1 SGDLS and CDR2 YYNGEE. The V gene lost 4 bases and the J gene lost 2 bases, with 12 bases spanning the gap.

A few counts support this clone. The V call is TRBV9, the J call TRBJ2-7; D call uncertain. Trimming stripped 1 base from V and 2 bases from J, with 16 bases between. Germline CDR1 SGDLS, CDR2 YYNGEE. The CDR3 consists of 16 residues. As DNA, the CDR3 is TGTGCCAGCAGCGTACTAAGGGTAATCGGAACCTACGAGCAGTACTTC. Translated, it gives CASSVLRVIGTYEQYF.

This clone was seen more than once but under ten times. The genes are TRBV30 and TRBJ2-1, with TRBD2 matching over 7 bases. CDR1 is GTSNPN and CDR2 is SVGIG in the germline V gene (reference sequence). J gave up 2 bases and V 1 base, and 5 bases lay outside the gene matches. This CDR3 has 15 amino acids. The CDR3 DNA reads TGTGCCTGGAGTGGGCTAGCGGTAACCTACAATGAGCAGTTCTTC. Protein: CAWSGLAVTYNEQFF.

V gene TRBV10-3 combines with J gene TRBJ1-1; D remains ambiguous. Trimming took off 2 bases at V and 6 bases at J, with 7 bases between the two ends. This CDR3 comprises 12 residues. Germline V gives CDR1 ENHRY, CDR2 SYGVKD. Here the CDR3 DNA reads TGTGCCATCAGTGAGACCCAGGCTGAAGCTTTCTTT. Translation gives CAISETQAEAFF.

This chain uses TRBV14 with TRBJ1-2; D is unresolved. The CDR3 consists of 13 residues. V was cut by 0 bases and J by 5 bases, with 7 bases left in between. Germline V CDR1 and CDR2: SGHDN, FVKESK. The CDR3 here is CASSQDYKYGYTF. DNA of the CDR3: TGTGCCAGCAGCCAAGACTACAAATATGGCTACACCTTC.

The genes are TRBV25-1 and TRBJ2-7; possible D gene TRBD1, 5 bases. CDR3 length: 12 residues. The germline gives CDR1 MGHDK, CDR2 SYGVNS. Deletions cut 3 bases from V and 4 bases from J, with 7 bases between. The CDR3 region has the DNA TGTGCCAGCAGTGATACAGGATACGAGCAGTACTTC. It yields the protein CASSDTGYEQYF.

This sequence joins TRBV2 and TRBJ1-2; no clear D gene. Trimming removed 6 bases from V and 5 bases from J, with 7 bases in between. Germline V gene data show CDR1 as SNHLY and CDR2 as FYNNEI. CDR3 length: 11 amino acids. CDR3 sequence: CASRRKYGYTF. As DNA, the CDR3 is TGTGCCAGCAGAAGGAAGTATGGCTACACCTTC.

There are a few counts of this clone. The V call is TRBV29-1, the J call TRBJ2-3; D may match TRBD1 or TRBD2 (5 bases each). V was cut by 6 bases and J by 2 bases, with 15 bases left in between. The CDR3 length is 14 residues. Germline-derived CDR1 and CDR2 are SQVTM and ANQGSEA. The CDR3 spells CSVGDVGITDTQYF. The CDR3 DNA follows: TGCAGCGTCGGGGACGTAGGTATCACAGATACGCAGTATTTT.